Below are 4 T cell receptor beta chains sequenced from a single sample in a study of post-analysis software for immune sequencing data. Study-wide findings and caveats: Compared with controls, patients had more of about 5 TRBV segments, including TRBV5-6, TRBV5-1 and TRBV20-1.

These TCRs' antigens remain unknown. cDNA libraries for TCR beta contained unique molecular identifiers. TCRdb reanalysed the PCR reads using MiXCR and keeps one entry per CDR3 protein. The table has roughly 410,000 distinct CDR3 sequences, roughly 35% seen once; the top ten hold around an eighth. Sequenced: blood. These TCRs come from a girl aged 10 to 17 with multiple sclerosis.

There are a few counts of this clonotype. The V gene is TRBV6-5, the J gene TRBJ1-2, with a tentative D call TRBD1 (5 bases). There are 13 residues in the CDR3. V lost 5 bases, J lost 8 bases, and 15 bases lay in between. The germline V gene has CDR1 MNHEY and CDR2 SVGAGI. The CDR3: CASSLRDGGGYTF. The DNA for the CDR3 is TGTGCCAGCAGTCTCAGGGACGGCGGGGGCTACACCTTC.

This clonotype appeared a few times. V gene TRBV4-2 combines with J gene TRBJ2-7, with 8 bases matching TRBD2. The V segment lost 2 bases and the J segment 3 bases; nucleotides outside the gene matches: 12. Germline V gene sequence: CDR1 LGHNA, CDR2 YNFKEQ. CDR3 length: 17 amino acids. CDR3 sequence reads: CASSQHSRAGAFYEQYF. The CDR3 DNA reads TGTGCCAGCAGCCAACACTCGAGAGCGGGGGCCTTCTACGAGCAGTACTTC.

This clonotype came up a few times. The chain joins TRBV15 to TRBJ2-3; perhaps TRBD2 as D (6 bases). Germline V gives CDR1 LNHNV, CDR2 YYDKDF (reference sequence). Between the trimmed V and J ends, which lost 0 bases and 4 bases, there was a span of 14 bases. The CDR3 runs 16 residues. The CDR3 loop reads CATSRDRERPADTQYF. The CDR3 nucleotides are TGTGCCACCAGCAGAGATCGGGAGCGGCCGGCAGATACGCAGTATTTT.

This clonotype has just a few counts. The rearrangement uses TRBV12-3 or TRBV12-4 and TRBJ2-2; 8 nucleotides align to TRBD2. The CDR3 spans 15 residues. Germline trimming cut 5 bases from V and 5 bases from J; bases unmatched to any gene: 7. CDR3 in DNA: TGTGCCAGCAGTACACTAGCGGACTCTACCGGGGAGCTGTTTTTT. Protein sequence: CASSTLADSTGELFF.